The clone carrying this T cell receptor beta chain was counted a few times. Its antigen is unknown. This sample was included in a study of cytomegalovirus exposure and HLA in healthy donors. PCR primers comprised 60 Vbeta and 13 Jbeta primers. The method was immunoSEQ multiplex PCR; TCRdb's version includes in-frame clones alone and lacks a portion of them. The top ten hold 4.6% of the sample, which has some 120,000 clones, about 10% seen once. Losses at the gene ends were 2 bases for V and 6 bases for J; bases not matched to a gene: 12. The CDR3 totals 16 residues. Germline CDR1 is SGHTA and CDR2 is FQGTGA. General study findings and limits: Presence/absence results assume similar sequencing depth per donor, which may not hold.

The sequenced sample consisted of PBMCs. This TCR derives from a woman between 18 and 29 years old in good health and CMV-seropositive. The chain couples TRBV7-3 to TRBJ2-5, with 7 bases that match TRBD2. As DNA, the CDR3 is TGTGCCAGCAGCTTAGGGGCGGGGAGGGGAGAAAAGACCCAGTACTTC. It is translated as CASSLGAGRGEKTQYF.